The T cell receptor beta chain described here comes from a study of shared clonotypes between healthy human individuals. Some 30,000 T cell genomes, or approximately 0.2 ug DNA, went into the sorted-subset replicate PCRs. Using immunoSEQ multiplex PCR, the repertoire was profiled, and TCRdb retains in-frame clones only, with some absent. This table holds approximately 2,000,000 clones, 92% found once. V lost 2 bases and J lost 0, with 6 bases in between. From germline, CDR1 is MNHEY and CDR2 SVGAGI. The CDR3 covers 14 residues. A word on this clone: Its antigen remains unknown. Additional DNA sequences in this sample encode the identical CDR3.

Study-level results: Sequencing depth was predicted to influence how clonotypes are shared among donors. Tissue TCR repertoires likely differ from these blood-only repertoires. A reduction in generation probabilities was seen for non-shared clonotypes relative to those shared by all four donors.

The origin of this receptor is a young man in good health. Some clones in this sample may be carry-over from other donors' samples. Sequenced input: naive CD4+ T cells from PBMCs. Subset reported: CD45RA+ positively selected. The chain uses TRBV6-5 and TRBJ2-3, with D possibly being TRBD2 (5 bases). CDR3 loop: CASSYRGSTDTQYF. Here the CDR3 DNA reads TGTGCCAGCAGTTACCGGGGAAGCACAGATACGCAGTATTTT.